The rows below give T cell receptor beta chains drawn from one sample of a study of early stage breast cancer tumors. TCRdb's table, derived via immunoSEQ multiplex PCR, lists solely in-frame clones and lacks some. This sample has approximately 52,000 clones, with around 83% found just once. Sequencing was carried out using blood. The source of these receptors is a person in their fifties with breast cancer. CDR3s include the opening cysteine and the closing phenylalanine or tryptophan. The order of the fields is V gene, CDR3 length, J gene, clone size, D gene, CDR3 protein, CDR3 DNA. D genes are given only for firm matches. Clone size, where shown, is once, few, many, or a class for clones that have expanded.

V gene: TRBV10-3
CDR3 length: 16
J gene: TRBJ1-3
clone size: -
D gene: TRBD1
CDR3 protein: CAITHGQGITGNTIYF
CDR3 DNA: TGTGCCATAACGCATGGACAGGGAATTACTGGAAACACCATATATTTT

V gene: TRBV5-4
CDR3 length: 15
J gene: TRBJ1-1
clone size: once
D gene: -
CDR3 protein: CASSLFFAKNTEAFF
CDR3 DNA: TGTGCCAGCAGCTTGTTTTTTGCCAAGAACACTGAAGCTTTCTTT

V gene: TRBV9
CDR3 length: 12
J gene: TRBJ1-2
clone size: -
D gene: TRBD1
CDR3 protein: CASSEDRGDYTF
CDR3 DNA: TGTGCCAGCAGCGAGGACAGGGGGGACTACACCTTC

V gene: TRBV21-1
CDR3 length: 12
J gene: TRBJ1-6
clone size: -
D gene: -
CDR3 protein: CASSTGNSPLHF
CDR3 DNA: TGTGCCAGCAGCACAGGGAATTCACCCCTCCACTTT

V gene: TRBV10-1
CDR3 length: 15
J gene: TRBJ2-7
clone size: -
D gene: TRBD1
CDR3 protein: CASSLRDRGRNEQYF
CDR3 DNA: TGCGCCAGCAGCCTCCGGGACAGGGGAAGGAACGAGCAGTACTTC

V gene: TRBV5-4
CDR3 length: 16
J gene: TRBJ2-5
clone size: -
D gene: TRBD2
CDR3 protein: CASSLKVAGDMETQYF
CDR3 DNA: TGTGCCAGCAGCTTGAAAGTAGCGGGAGATATGGAGACCCAGTACTTC

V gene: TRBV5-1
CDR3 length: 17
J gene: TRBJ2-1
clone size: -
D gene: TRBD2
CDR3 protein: CASSLTSGTSPNNEQFF
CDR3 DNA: TGCGCCAGCAGCTTGACTAGCGGGACGAGCCCGAACAATGAGCAGTTCTTC

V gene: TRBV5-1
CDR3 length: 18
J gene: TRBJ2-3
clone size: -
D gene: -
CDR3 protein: CASSLVVFVGESTDTQYF
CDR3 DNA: TGCGCCAGCAGCTTGGTTGTCTTTGTCGGGGAAAGCACAGATACGCAGTATTTT

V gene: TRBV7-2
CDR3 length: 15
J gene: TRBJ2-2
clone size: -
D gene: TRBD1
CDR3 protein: CASSSRQGNTGELFF
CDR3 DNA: TGTGCCAGCAGCAGCCGACAGGGGAACACCGGGGAGCTGTTTTTT

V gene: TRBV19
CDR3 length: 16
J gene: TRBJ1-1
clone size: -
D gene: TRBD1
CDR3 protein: CASSVSDRGLNTEAFF
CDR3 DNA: TGTGCCAGTAGTGTATCGGACAGGGGGTTAAACACTGAAGCTTTCTTT

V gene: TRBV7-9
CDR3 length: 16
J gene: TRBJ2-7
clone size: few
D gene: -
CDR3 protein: CASSLGVRQGVHEQYF
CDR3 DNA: TGTGCCAGCAGCTTAGGAGTTCGTCAGGGTGTACACGAGCAGTACTTC

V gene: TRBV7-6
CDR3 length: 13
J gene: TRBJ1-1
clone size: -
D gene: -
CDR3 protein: CASSLQRNTEAFF
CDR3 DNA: TGTGCCAGCAGTCTACAGAGGAACACTGAAGCTTTCTTT

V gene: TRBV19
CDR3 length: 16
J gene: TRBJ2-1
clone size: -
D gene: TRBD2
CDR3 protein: CASTGVAGGLMNEQFF
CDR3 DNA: TGTGCCAGTACAGGGGTAGCGGGAGGGCTAATGAATGAGCAGTTCTTC

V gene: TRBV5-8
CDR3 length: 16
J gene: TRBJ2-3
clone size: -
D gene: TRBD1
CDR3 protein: CASSVGQGISTDTQYF
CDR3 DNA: TGTGCCAGCAGCGTAGGACAGGGGATTAGCACAGATACGCAGTATTTT

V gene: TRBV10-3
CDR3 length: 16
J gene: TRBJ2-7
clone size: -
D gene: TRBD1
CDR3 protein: CAISDLGQGVSYEQYF
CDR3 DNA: TGTGCCATCAGTGATCTTGGGCAGGGGGTTTCCTACGAGCAGTACTTC

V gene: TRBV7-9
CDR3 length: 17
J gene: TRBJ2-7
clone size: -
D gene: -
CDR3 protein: CASSLARDTESSYEQYF
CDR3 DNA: TGTGCCAGCAGCTTAGCGCGGGACACCGAGAGCTCCTACGAGCAGTACTTC

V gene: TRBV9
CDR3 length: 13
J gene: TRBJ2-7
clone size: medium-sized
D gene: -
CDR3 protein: CASSVDVGYEQYF
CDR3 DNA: TGTGCCAGCAGCGTAGATGTGGGATACGAGCAGTACTTC

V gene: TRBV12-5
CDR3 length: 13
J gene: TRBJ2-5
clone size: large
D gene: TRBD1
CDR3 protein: CASGLQGAETQYF
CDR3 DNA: TGTGCTAGTGGTTTACAGGGGGCAGAGACCCAGTACTTC

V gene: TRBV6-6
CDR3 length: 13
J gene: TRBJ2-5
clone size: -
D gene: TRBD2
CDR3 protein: CASSYRTRETQYF
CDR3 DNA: TGTGCCAGCAGTTACAGGACTAGAGAGACCCAGTACTTC

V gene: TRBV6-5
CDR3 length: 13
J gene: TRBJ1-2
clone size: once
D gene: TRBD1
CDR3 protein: CASSLQGRRGYTF
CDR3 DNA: TGTGCCAGCAGTTTACAGGGGCGAAGAGGCTACACCTTC

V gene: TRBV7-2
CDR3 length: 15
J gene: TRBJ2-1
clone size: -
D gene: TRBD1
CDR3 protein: CASSLTRGQVNEQFF
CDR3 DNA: TGTGCCAGCAGCTTAACGAGGGGGCAGGTCAATGAGCAGTTCTTC

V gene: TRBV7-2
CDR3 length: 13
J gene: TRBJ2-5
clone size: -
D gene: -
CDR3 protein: CASSLDPVQTQYF
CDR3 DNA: TGTGCCAGCAGCTTAGATCCAGTTCAGACCCAGTACTTC

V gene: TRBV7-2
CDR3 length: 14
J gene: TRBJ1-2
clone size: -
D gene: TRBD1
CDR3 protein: CASSRQGDLYGYTF
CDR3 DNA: TGTGCCAGCAGCCGACAGGGGGATCTCTATGGCTACACCTTC

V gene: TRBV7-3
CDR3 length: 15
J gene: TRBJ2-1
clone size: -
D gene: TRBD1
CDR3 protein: CASSLQGAEYNEQFF
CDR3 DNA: TGTGCCAGCAGCTTACAGGGGGCTGAGTACAATGAGCAGTTCTTC

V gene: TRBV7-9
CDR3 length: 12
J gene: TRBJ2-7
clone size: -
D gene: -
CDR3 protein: CASSSLPGEQYF
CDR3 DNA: TGTGCCAGCAGCTCCCTGCCAGGCGAGCAGTACTTC

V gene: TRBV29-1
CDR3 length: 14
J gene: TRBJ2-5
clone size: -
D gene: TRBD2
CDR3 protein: CSAEGTSESETQYF
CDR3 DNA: TGCAGCGCCGAAGGGACTAGCGAGTCGGAGACCCAGTACTTC

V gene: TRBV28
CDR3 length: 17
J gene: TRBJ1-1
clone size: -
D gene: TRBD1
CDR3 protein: CASSYPPRRTGFTEAFF
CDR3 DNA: TGTGCCAGCAGTTACCCTCCAAGGAGGACAGGGTTCACTGAAGCTTTCTTT

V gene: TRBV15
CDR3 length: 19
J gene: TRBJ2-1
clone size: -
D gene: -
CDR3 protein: CATSRDGPRRENSYNEQFF
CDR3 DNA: TGTGCCACCAGCAGAGATGGGCCCCGGAGGGAGAACTCCTACAATGAGCAGTTCTTC

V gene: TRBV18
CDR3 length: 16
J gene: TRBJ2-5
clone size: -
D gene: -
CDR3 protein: CASSLLGRVDQETQYF
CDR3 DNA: TGTGCCAGCTCACTTCTGGGACGGGTCGATCAAGAGACCCAGTACTTC